Sequencing of this TCR beta chain was carried out in a study of shared clonotypes between healthy human individuals. V trimming: 4 bases; J trimming: 1 base; junction bases outside the gene matches: 4. CDR1 and CDR2 from the germline V gene are SGHRS and YFSETQ. The CDR3 sequence is 15 residues long. TCRdb keeps only in-frame clones here, not all; method: immunoSEQ multiplex PCR. The repertoire includes some 2,000,000 clones, approximately 96% of them detected once, and 0.1% to 0.15% sits in the top ten. Details on this clone: What it binds is not known.

Study outcomes and limitations: Approximately 5% was the fraction of naive CD4 clonotypes found shared across four donors. A small donor pool kept down the genetic and exposure-history diversity that was represented. Researchers sampled only blood; tissue repertoires likely differ.

The sequence was collected from a man in his late teens or twenties in good health. Sequenced: naive CD4+ T cells sorted from blood. Subset in this sample: CD45RA+ positively selected. The chain is built from TRBV5-1 and TRBJ1-2; 10 bases are a match to TRBD1. Written as DNA, the CDR3 is TGCGCCAGCAGCAGAGGGACAGGGGTTAACTATGGCTACACCTTC. This sequence encodes CASSRGTGVNYGYTF.